This TCR beta chain was obtained from a study of CD8+ T cells in alopecia areata (dated by TCRdb to the late 2010s). In terms of the full investigation: The treated patients took part in an open-label pilot trial in which moderate-to-severe alopecia areata was treated with oral tofacitinib at 5 to 10 mg twice daily. In humans, TCRbeta sequencing was performed on scalp tissue and on sorted CD4+ and CD8+ peripheral blood T cells from healthy controls and from patients with patchy or totalis/universalis alopecia areata. To study T cell clonal expansion in alopecia areata, the researchers applied high-throughput TCRbeta sequencing to both the C3H/HeJ mouse model and human patients. Biopsies were taken from tofacitinib-treated patients at baseline and again at 4 and 24 weeks into treatment, and several of those patients also had a later scalp biopsy. Clonality in the scalp was compared among normal scalp (n=4), patchy alopecia areata scalp (n=8), and alopecia totalis/universalis scalp (n=8). Patients stayed on tofacitinib for 6 to 18 months and then had 6 months of follow-up off drug so that delayed response and recurrence could be assessed. Disease severity in treated patients was measured with the SALT score, which quantifies the percentage of affected scalp surface area. RNA came from the PAXgene miRNA kit for fixed scalp, the miRNeasy kit for PBMCs, and the RNeasy kit for mouse skin. TCRbeta CDR3 regions were amplified by immunoSEQ multiplex PCR with 35 Vbeta forward and 13 Jbeta reverse primers. Findings and caveats that apply to the study as a whole: Tofacitinib significantly lowered scalp clonality and the number of expanded CD8+ clones among the top 100 scalp clones. Many expanded lesional clones were found to persist in scalp and blood during tofacitinib treatment, and relapse after treatment cessation may be partly explained by this persistence. Unlike mouse skin, where gammadelta T cells dominate, normal human skin contains resident alphabeta T cells that get sequenced too, which complicates analysis of the scalp TCR repertoire. Because the treated cohort was small and had only one nonresponder, larger studies are needed to examine links between baseline CD8+ expansion and response. Shared TCR sequences between patients were less evident than in mice, which may be partly attributable to HLA diversity in the patient population. Compared with normal scalp, lesional scalp, particularly in alopecia totalis/universalis, had higher clonality and more expanded CD8+ clones, which suggests antigenic drive.

The sample's treatment or condition label is to be understood as: oral pan-JAK inhibitor, 5-10 mg twice daily. Lesional scalp punch biopsies and peripheral blood were obtained from alopecia areata patients. PBMCs were isolated by density centrifugation and stained for CD3, CD4 and CD8, and CD4+ and CD8+ T cells were sorted on a FACSAria. The library was obtained by the immunoSEQ multiplex PCR assay. RNA was extracted from all samples and reverse transcribed into cDNA, which served as template for TCR sequencing. First-strand cDNA was synthesized with SuperScript III using a 2:1 mix of oligo-dT and random hexamers. A synthetic immune receptor repertoire was used to assess amplification bias, and residual bias was removed computationally. The source study handled its data this way. After raw reads were preprocessed to remove errors, the CDR3 was defined following IMGT conventions as running from the conserved cysteine to phenylalanine. To get clonality, Shannon entropy was normalized by log2 of the number of productive unique TCRs and the result was subtracted from 1. Scalp TCRbeta sequences were cross-referenced with sorted blood CD4 and CD8 repertoires so that the CD4 or CD8 identity of scalp clones could be inferred. Sourced from immuneACCESS, this table was stored by TCRdb with only in-frame sequences that have V and J called. A share of the clones is absent; for the studies checked, an unresolved V gene accounts for under half, and the remainder has no known explanation. D and trimming come from the DNA, and the V and J calls and clone size come from that table. This sample holds approximately 210,000 clones; approximately 72% were observed only once. The ten largest account for 1% to 1.5% of the sample.

In its sample, this clone was seen once. This clone's antigen is unknown. Qualities for individual bases were not recorded, and no much larger clone is one base off. CDR1 SGHRS and CDR2 YFSETQ were looked up in the germline V gene. The CDR3 contains 15 residues, cysteine and phenylalanine counted. Of the read, only the CDR3 DNA is kept; its 45 bases are in frame from base 1. V is pared back by 0 bases and J by 1 base, with 10 bases lying between the germline termini. The receptor comes from a human donor with alopecia areata. The chain couples TRBV5-1 to TRBJ2-5, with the D gene uncertain. The material sequenced was CD4+ T cells sorted from blood, taken at approximately week 42, from a patient treated with tofacitinib. Read as DNA, the sequence is TGCGCCAGCAGCTTGGCAAACCCCCGCCAAGAGACCCAGTACTTC. It codes for CASSLANPRQETQYF.